This T cell receptor (beta chain) was documented in a study of T cell clonality in common variable immunodeficiency. The table came from immunoSEQ multiplex PCR; TCRdb's copy has only in-frame clones and leaves some out. The specimen has fewer than 75,000 clones, none found just once. This clone showed up many times. The read gets to within 3 residues of the CDR3 end, and the germline J gene fills in the rest. The V gene lost 7 bases and the J gene lost 1 base, with 14 bases spanning the gap. Germline CDR1 and CDR2: LNHDA and SQIVND (reference sequence). The CDR3 totals 15 residues. Sequenced sample: peripheral blood mononuclear cells. The J gene is TRBJ1-3, the V gene TRBV19; D is possibly TRBD1 (6 bases). The origin of this receptor is a person aged 18 to 70 in good health. The DNA read from the CDR3 is TGTGCCAGTATCCCAGGTCAGGGGTCTGGAAACACC. This encodes CASIPGQGSGNT. The full-length CDR3 reads as CASIPGQGSGNTIYF.